This TCR beta chain stems from a study of molecular identifiers for immune sequencing clone quantification. Overall study: In replicates, RNA taken from roughly 18,000 or 92,000 naive CD8 cells was divided five ways, and four portions underwent sequencing.

TCRdb re-called the PCR reads through MiXCR, storing one row per CDR3 protein. The sample has under 100,000 distinct CDR3 sequences; around 25% are singletons. Based on a CD8+CD4-CCR7+CD45RA+ profile, naive CD8 T cells were sorted. This clonotype came up many times. This CDR3 has 14 residues. J gave up 3 bases and V 5 bases, and 7 bases lay outside the gene matches. In germline, CDR1 is KGHSH, CDR2 LQKENI. V and J are TRBV18 and TRBJ2-7; 7 nucleotides line up with TRBD1. The TCR was taken from a human donor in good health. Some libraries in this study had Jurkat cell RNA spiked in. The sample taken for sequencing was naive CD8+ T cells from blood, with Jurkat cell RNA spiked in. Documented subset: FACS-sorted CD8+CD4-CCR7+CD45RA+ naive T cells. CDR3 DNA: TGTGCCAGCTCATCAGGGGGTCCGGGCTACGAGCAGTACTTC. Its protein is CASSSGGPGYEQYF.